This T cell receptor beta chain was captured in a study of human T cells and chemical hapten exposure. Study conclusions and caveats: DPC sensitization produced no change in TCRs with frequency above 1 in 1000.

MiXCR, run by TCRdb on the RACE reads, gives a single entry per CDR3 protein. The profile shows around 99,000 distinct CDR3 sequences, roughly 9.6% of them singletons. CDR3 length equals 15 residues. Trimming removed 1 base from V and 2 bases from J, with 11 bases in between. Germline V gene lookup returns CDR1 ENHRY and CDR2 SYGVKD. Of note for this clonotype: What it recognizes is unknown.

The sample's time point: patch test 2, 6 weeks after DPC sensitization. Documented treatment: therapeutic diphenylcyclopropenone sensitization with weekly scalp DPC. The clonotype originates from a man between 40 and 49 years old with alopecia areata. Some clones in this sample may be carry-over from other donors' samples. The material was whole blood, obtained in connection with sensitization to the hapten diphenylcyclopropenone (DPC). V and J are TRBV10-3 and TRBJ2-5; D is unclear. Written as DNA, the CDR3 is TGTGCCATCAGTGAGTATTTGGCCCAGCAAGAGACCCAGTACTTC. It encodes CAISEYLAQQETQYF.